This entry describes one T cell receptor beta chain. This clone was seen a single time. Its antigen is not yet known. No much larger clone exists at a distance of one base, and base qualities are not known. TCRbeta CDR3 regions were amplified from genomic DNA using the immunoSEQ Assay, a bias-controlled multiplex PCR. Processing in the source paper ran as follows. Nucleated cell counts per sample were estimated from amplification of reference gene primers within the assay. Sequence reads were collapsed and filtered to measure the absolute abundance of every unique TCRbeta CDR3 rearrangement. For each sample, productive Simpson clonality was calculated as the square root of Simpson's diversity index over productive rearrangements. TCRdb stores this immuneACCESS table with in-frame sequences only. Part of the clones is absent; in the studies checked, under half of the shortfall reflects unresolved V genes, and no reason is known for the rest. The DNA was the basis for D and trimming; V, J and clone size are from that table. Within this sample are roughly 250,000 clones, with around 89% of them counted one time only. Roughly 3.6% of the sample lies in the top ten.

This entry comes from a study of blood T cell repertoires in COVID-19 (TCRdb year 2020). In terms of the full investigation: Samples covering the acute and convalescent phases of COVID-19 were provided by collaborators in the United States, Italy and Spain. Samples came from the ongoing ImmuneRACE study (first 160 participants) plus 1,254 subjects from 6 global collaborators. The prospective study material was composed of cDNA or gDNA derived from T cells, B-cell-depleted T cells, or PBMCs. Sample metadata almost always included a de-identified subject ID, COVID-19 status, age in years and sex. HLA class I and class II types, where available, came from metadata supplied by the sample provider rather than from assay-based typing. The repertoires were made available in a free public database intended to serve as a resource for research on the immune response to SARS-CoV-2. Deeply sampled blood TCRbeta repertoires from subjects exposed to, actively infected with, or recovered from COVID-19 were included in the dataset. General study outcomes and caveats: The amount of clinical and demographic metadata varied by source and participant and was provided uncurated.

Whole blood was collected in K2EDTA tubes by collaborating institutions according to the institutions' own protocols. Collaborator samples were shipped for TCRbeta analysis as frozen whole blood, isolated PBMCs, or DNA extracted from either sample type. As encoded in the germline V gene (reference sequence), CDR1 is MNHEY while CDR2 is SMNVEV. Inclusive of the bounding cysteine and phenylalanine, the CDR3 is 13 residues long. CDR3 DNA is the only sequence kept; it has 39 bases, read in frame from the first base. V is shortened by 3 bases, J by 5 bases, and the region joining them spans 10 bases. The sequence joins TRBV27 to TRBJ1-1, with an unclear D gene assignment. This TCR derives from a woman aged 40 to 50 with acute or convalescent COVID-19. Sequenced sample: peripheral blood. The sequenced DNA is TGTGCCAGCAGTTTCTATGGAGGTACTGAAGCTTTCTTT. Its protein product is CASSFYGGTEAFF.